The rows below give T cell receptor beta chains drawn from one sample of a study of T cell repertoires in cytomegalovirus infection. In TCRdb, the reads were re-called with MiXCR into one record per CDR3 protein. The sample has approximately 500,000 distinct CDR3 sequences, approximately 10% seen once. Sequencing was carried out using PBMCs. Every receptor here comes from a human donor in good health (CMV status not recorded). Some clones in this sample may be carry-over from other donors' samples. Each CDR3 is given with its conserved first and last residue.

V	J	CDR3
TRBV5-6	TRBJ1-1	CASRPLRQQNTEAFF
TRBV14	TRBJ2-3	CASSQPNLAGPTDTQYF
TRBV5-6	TRBJ1-5	CASSLAGEDQPQHF
TRBV28	TRBJ1-6	CASRMGQVVVGSPLHF
TRBV5-1	TRBJ2-5	CASSLAIDPTRETQYF
TRBV7-2	TRBJ2-3	CASSSQGGTDTQYF
TRBV6-1	TRBJ2-7	CASSLEGTAYEQYF
TRBV18	TRBJ2-1	CASSPPTTSRTYNEQFF
TRBV13	TRBJ2-6	CASSLSGFVGANVLTF
TRBV5-6	TRBJ2-1	CASSLEGLAGLYNEQFF
TRBV7-9	TRBJ2-3	CASSPSGSGTDTQYF
TRBV5-8	TRBJ2-1	CASSSSWGWNEQFF
TRBV6-5	TRBJ2-7	CASSQSRPGLAGTYEQYF
TRBV28	TRBJ2-7	CASSLLYRVYEQYF
TRBV20-1	TRBJ2-5	CSAKLAGGLETQYF
TRBV27	TRBJ2-7	CASSLGSSCEQYF
TRBV5-4	TRBJ2-5	CASSSTSGGEETQYF
TRBV29-1	TRBJ1-2	CSVEGDRDYGYTF
TRBV20-1	TRBJ2-1	CSAVRVAERNEQFF
TRBV14	TRBJ2-5	CASSPMTSGRAGETQYF
TRBV7-2	TRBJ2-1	CASRGLTSGRWNEQFF
TRBV11-1	TRBJ2-1	CASSFDRHNEQFF
TRBV7-2	TRBJ2-5	CASSSPGLAAQETQYF
TRBV7-2	TRBJ1-1	CASSLRPGGANTEAFF
TRBV6-1	TRBJ1-1	CASSDGGAVNTEAFF
TRBV20-1	TRBJ2-3	CSARSASGSADTQYF
TRBV5-1	TRBJ2-6	CASSTTGDPGANVLTF
TRBV28	TRBJ2-2	CASGVRSGELFF
TRBV9	TRBJ1-1	CASSVVGLNTEAFF
TRBV12-3/TRBV12-4	TRBJ2-1	CASSYLQFNEQFF
TRBV11-2	TRBJ1-1	CASSPRGGGTEAFF
TRBV29-1	TRBJ2-7	CSVEEGLFEQYF
TRBV18	TRBJ1-4	CASSPPTGGSEKLFF
TRBV5-4	TRBJ2-7	CASSPPGQGAIEQYF
TRBV10-2	TRBJ2-1	CASSESNPHNEQFF
TRBV5-5	TRBJ2-7	CASSLSPLRTGRLGYEQYF
TRBV5-1	TRBJ2-3	CASSLKPTSTDTQYF
TRBV7-8	TRBJ2-5	CASSRSRLQETQYF
TRBV15	TRBJ1-6	CATSRPNSPLHF
TRBV5-1	TRBJ2-7	CASSLERDATYEQYF
TRBV7-6	TRBJ2-1	CASSLVISSEQFF
TRBV27	TRBJ1-1	CASSLSISLITEAFF
TRBV14	TRBJ1-1	CASKGNREKAFF
TRBV7-2	TRBJ1-1	CASSSYMGGSRTEAFF
TRBV6-5	TRBJ2-1	CASSYSRLAGRNEQFF
TRBV19	TRBJ1-2	CASSISRQANYGYTF
TRBV20-1	TRBJ1-5	CSARDSTGRNQPQHF
TRBV10-3	TRBJ2-2	CAIRLGQGESTGELFF